This T cell receptor (beta chain) was identified during a study of control samples from healthy donors and cancer patients. The data were produced by immunoSEQ multiplex PCR, yet TCRdb's version contains in-frame clones alone and is incomplete. The table lists fewer than 200,000 clones, about 91% of them singletons. The germline V gene has CDR1 SGHDN and CDR2 FVKESK. The length of the CDR3 is 15 residues. V dropped 4 bases and J dropped 2; count of bases not matched to a gene: 4. The clonotype was recovered from a woman aged 30 to 39 in good health. V gene TRBV14 combines with J gene TRBJ1-4; 7 bases agree with TRBD1. The sample comprised blood. CDR3 region: CASSLRGPTNEKLFF. The DNA for the CDR3 is TGTGCCAGCAGCCTGAGGGGGCCCACTAATGAAAAACTGTTTTTT.